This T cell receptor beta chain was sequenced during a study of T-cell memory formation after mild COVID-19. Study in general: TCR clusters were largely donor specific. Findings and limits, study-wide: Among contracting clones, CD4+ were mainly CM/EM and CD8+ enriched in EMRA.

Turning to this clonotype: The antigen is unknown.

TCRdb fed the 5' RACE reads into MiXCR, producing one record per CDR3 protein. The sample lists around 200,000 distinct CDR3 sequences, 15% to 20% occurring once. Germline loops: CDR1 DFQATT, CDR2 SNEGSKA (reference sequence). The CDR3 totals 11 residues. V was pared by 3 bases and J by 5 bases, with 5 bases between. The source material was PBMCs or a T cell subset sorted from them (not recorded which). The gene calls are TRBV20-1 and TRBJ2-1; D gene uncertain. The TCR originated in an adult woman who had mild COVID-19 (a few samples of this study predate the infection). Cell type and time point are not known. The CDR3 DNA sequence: TGCAGTGCTAGCGTGCACAATGAGCAGTTCTTC. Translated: CSASVHNEQFF.